The rows below give T cell receptor beta chains drawn from one sample of a study of shared clonotypes between healthy human individuals. The protocol was immunoSEQ multiplex PCR, while the TCRdb copy is restricted to in-frame clones and leaves out a portion. This table has roughly 2 million clones, over 85% appearing once. Source material: naive CD4+ T cells sorted from blood. The receptor set was obtained from a young man in good health. Both conserved end residues are part of each CDR3. The D gene is left open where the match is weak. A clone size is listed for some rows: how often the clone was seen (once, few, many), or a class if it is expanded.

CDR3 length	J gene	D gene	clone size	V gene	CDR3 protein	CDR3 DNA
15	TRBJ2-7	TRBD1	NA	TRBV19	CASSISDRASYEQYF	TGTGCCAGTAGTATCTCAGACAGGGCGAGTTACGAGCAGTACTTC
15	TRBJ2-1	NA	once	TRBV2	CASSGNLATDNEQFF	TGTGCCAGCAGCGGCAACCTCGCAACGGACAATGAGCAGTTCTTC
13	TRBJ2-1	TRBD2	NA	TRBV5-1	CASSLGTTNEQFF	TGCGCCAGCAGCCTTGGGACTACCAATGAGCAGTTCTTC
12	TRBJ2-5	NA	NA	TRBV5-3	CARSYPLETQYF	TGTGCCAGAAGCTACCCTCTAGAGACCCAGTACTTC
16	TRBJ1-4	TRBD1	NA	TRBV28	CASSPPGQGRYEKLFF	TGTGCCAGCAGTCCTCCGGGACAGGGACGGTATGAAAAACTGTTTTTT
15	TRBJ1-6	TRBD1	NA	TRBV5-1	CASSFGTAPNSPLHF	TGCGCCAGCAGCTTCGGGACAGCACCGAATTCACCCCTCCACTTT
14	TRBJ1-6	TRBD1	once	TRBV5-4	CASSKQGATSPLHF	TGTGCCAGCAGCAAACAGGGGGCTACTTCACCCCTCCACTTT
14	TRBJ2-7	NA	NA	TRBV10-3	CAISEKYPSYEQYF	TGTGCCATCAGTGAAAAGTACCCGTCCTACGAGCAGTACTTC
15	TRBJ1-6	NA	once	TRBV5-1	CASNPGQSYNSPLHF	TGCGCCAGCAACCCCGGACAGTCCTATAATTCACCCCTCCACTTT
14	TRBJ2-3	NA	NA	TRBV7-2	CASSDQTSADTQYF	TGTGCCAGCAGCGACCAAACTAGTGCAGATACGCAGTATTTT
11	TRBJ2-1	NA	NA	TRBV5-1	CASSLLNEQFF	TGCGCCAGCAGCTTGTTAAATGAGCAGTTCTTC
15	TRBJ1-4	NA	NA	TRBV7-2	CASSSGGTTNEKLFF	TGTGCCAGCAGCTCCGGAGGTACAACTAATGAAAAACTGTTTTTT
15	TRBJ1-2	TRBD1	NA	TRBV6-5	CASRGGDSFGGGYTF	TGTGCCAGCAGAGGGGGCGACAGCTTCGGGGGAGGCTACACCTTC
16	TRBJ2-1	TRBD2	NA	TRBV6-6	CASSTRLAGSYNEQFF	TGTGCCAGCAGCACTAGATTAGCGGGAAGCTACAATGAGCAGTTCTTC
15	TRBJ1-2	NA	NA	TRBV19	CASSRPTAGNYGYTF	TGTGCCAGTAGTCGCCCAACAGCCGGAAACTATGGCTACACCTTC
14	TRBJ2-2	TRBD2	NA	TRBV7-2	CASSAGLVSGELFF	TGTGCCAGCAGCGCCGGACTAGTGTCCGGGGAGCTGTTTTTT